One T cell receptor (beta chain) is described in this entry. The sample comes from a study of blood T cell repertoires in COVID-19. The overall study: The United States, Italy and Spain supplied acute and convalescent COVID-19 samples. PBMCs, B-cell-depleted T cells, or T cells were the source of the cDNA or gDNA that made up the material.

Original processing methods: Nucleated cell number was recorded as an estimate derived from reference gene primer amplification. Repertoires were generated with immunoSEQ multiplex PCR, while TCRdb's copy carries only in-frame clones and drops some. That table gives V, J and clone size, and the DNA gave D and trimming. The profile shows around 170,000 clones, approximately 80% of them singletons. With V trimmed by 0 bases and J by 6 bases, 6 bases remained unmatched. Germline CDR1 and CDR2: SGHKS and YYEKEE (reference sequence). The CDR3 runs 14 residues. This chain uses TRBV5-5 with TRBJ2-7; 7 bases align to TRBD2. This sequence originates from a human donor in a cohort sampled during active COVID-19. The specimen was peripheral blood. Written as DNA, the CDR3 is TGTGCCAGCAGCTTGGAATCCTTAGCGGGCGAGCAGTACTTC. This gives the protein CASSLESLAGEQYF.